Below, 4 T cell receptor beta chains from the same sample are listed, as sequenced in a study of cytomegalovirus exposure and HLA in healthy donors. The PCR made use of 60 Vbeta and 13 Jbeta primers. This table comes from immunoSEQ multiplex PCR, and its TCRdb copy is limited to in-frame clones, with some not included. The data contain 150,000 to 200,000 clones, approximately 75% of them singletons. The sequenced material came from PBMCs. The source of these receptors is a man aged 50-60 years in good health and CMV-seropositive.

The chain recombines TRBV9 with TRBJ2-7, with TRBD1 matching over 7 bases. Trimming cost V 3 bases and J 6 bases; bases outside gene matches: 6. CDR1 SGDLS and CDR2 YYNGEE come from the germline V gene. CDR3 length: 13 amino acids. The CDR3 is CASSGTSGGEQYF. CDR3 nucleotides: TGTGCCAGCAGCGGGACGTCAGGGGGCGAGCAGTACTTC.

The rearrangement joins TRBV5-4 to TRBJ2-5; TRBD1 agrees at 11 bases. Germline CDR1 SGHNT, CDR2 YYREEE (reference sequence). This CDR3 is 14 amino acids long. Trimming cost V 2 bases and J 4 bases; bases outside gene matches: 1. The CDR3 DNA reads TGTGCCAGCAGCTTAGGGACAGGGGGAGAGACCCAGTACTTC. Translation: CASSLGTGGETQYF.

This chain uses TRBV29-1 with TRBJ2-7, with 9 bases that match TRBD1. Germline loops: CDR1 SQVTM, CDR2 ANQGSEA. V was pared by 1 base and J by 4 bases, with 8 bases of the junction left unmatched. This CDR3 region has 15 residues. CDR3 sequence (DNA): TGCAGCGTTGAAGGACCGGGACAGGGAGGGTACGAGCAGTACTTC. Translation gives CSVEGPGQGGYEQYF.

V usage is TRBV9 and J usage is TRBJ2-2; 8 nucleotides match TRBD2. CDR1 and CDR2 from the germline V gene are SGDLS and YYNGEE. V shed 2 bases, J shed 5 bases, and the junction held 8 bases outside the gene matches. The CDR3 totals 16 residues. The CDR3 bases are TGTGCCAGCAGCGTGTTAGCGGGGACCCGGACCGGGGAGCTGTTTTTT. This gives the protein CASSVLAGTRTGELFF.